The source of this T cell receptor (beta chain) is a study of T cell responses to AZD1222 COVID-19 vaccine. This CDR3 contains 13 residues. Trimming took 5 bases from V and 1 from J, leaving 8 bases between them. CDR1 SGHTA and CDR2 FQGTGA come from the germline V gene. This clone was seen more than once but under ten times. Its specificity is unknown. Study-level results: Spike was spanned by vaccine-associated CD4 TCRs, which were dominant at 160-218 and 743-854. Nearly half of the spike-specific TCRs reportedly recognize variant regions that carry no mutations.

Sequencing used immunoSEQ multiplex PCR; TCRdb keeps in-frame clones, though not all of them. The sample comprises 150,000 or so clones, around nine tenths of which are singletons, and less than 1.6% rests with the top ten. The specimen comprised peripheral blood, sampled 28 days after the second AZD1222 dose. The receptor comes from an adult who received the AZD1222 COVID-19 vaccine. The chain joins TRBV7-3 to TRBJ1-1; D not resolved. CDR3 coding DNA: TGTGCCAGCAGCACCCTCGCGAACACTGAAGCTTTCTTT. This gives the protein CASSTLANTEAFF.